The rows below give T cell receptor beta chains drawn from one sample of a study of cytomegalovirus exposure and HLA in healthy donors. The repertoire was sequenced with immunoSEQ multiplex PCR; TCRdb's copy has only in-frame clones and lacks some. The table shows 200,000 to 300,000 clones, with roughly four fifths occurring only once. The sample comprised PBMCs. Every receptor here comes from a woman aged 60-70 years in good health and CMV-seropositive. Each CDR3 is given with its conserved first and last residue. The D gene is left open where the match is weak. Where a row states a size, it is once, few, many or the class of an expanded clone; other rows omit it.

cdr3_nt: TGCGCCAGCAGCGTTAGCGGATCGCTCTCCTACGAGCAGTACTTC
cdr3_aa: CASSVSGSLSYEQYF
v_call: TRBV5-1
clone_size: once
d_call: -
j_call: TRBJ2-7
cdr3_length: 15

cdr3_nt: TGTGCCAGCAGTTTACAGGGGGCCTACTACGAGCAGTACTTC
cdr3_aa: CASSLQGAYYEQYF
v_call: TRBV27
clone_size: -
d_call: TRBD1
j_call: TRBJ2-7
cdr3_length: 14

cdr3_nt: TGTGCCAGCAGCTTCCCAGGGTCCGGCTATGGCTACACCTTC
cdr3_aa: CASSFPGSGYGYTF
v_call: TRBV7-3
clone_size: -
d_call: -
j_call: TRBJ1-2
cdr3_length: 14

cdr3_nt: TGTGCCATCAGTGAGTCGGCGGATCAGCCCCAGCATTTT
cdr3_aa: CAISESADQPQHF
v_call: TRBV10-3
clone_size: -
d_call: -
j_call: TRBJ1-5
cdr3_length: 13

cdr3_nt: TGTGCCAGCAGCCATAGTAGCCGGGACAGGCCCGGCTACACCTTC
cdr3_aa: CASSHSSRDRPGYTF
v_call: TRBV25-1
clone_size: once
d_call: TRBD1
j_call: TRBJ1-2
cdr3_length: 15

cdr3_nt: TGTGCCACCAGCAGAGTAGTTAGGACTAGCGGGGGAAGGCTCAATGAGCAGTTCTTC
cdr3_aa: CATSRVVRTSGGRLNEQFF
v_call: TRBV15
clone_size: -
d_call: TRBD2
j_call: TRBJ2-1
cdr3_length: 19

cdr3_nt: TGCGCCAGCACCTCTTGGGGAGGCACAGATACGCAGTATTTT
cdr3_aa: CASTSWGGTDTQYF
v_call: TRBV5-1
clone_size: -
d_call: -
j_call: TRBJ2-3
cdr3_length: 14

cdr3_nt: TGTGCCAGCTCACCCACGGGGGTCAAAAACATTCAGTACTTC
cdr3_aa: CASSPTGVKNIQYF
v_call: TRBV18
clone_size: -
d_call: -
j_call: TRBJ2-4
cdr3_length: 14

cdr3_nt: TGTGCCAGCAGCATCTCGACAGAGGAAGGCACTGAAGCTTTCTTT
cdr3_aa: CASSISTEEGTEAFF
v_call: TRBV9
clone_size: -
d_call: -
j_call: TRBJ1-1
cdr3_length: 15

cdr3_nt: TGTGCCAGCAGATCCAGGGAAAACGAGCAGTACTTC
cdr3_aa: CASRSRENEQYF
v_call: TRBV11-2
clone_size: once
d_call: -
j_call: TRBJ2-7
cdr3_length: 12

cdr3_nt: TGCGCCAGCAGCTTGACCGGGTACGAGCAGTACTTC
cdr3_aa: CASSLTGYEQYF
v_call: TRBV5-1
clone_size: once
d_call: -
j_call: TRBJ2-7
cdr3_length: 12

cdr3_nt: TGCGCCAGCATCAGAAGCCCTAGCGCCCAATCGGAGCTGTTTTTT
cdr3_aa: CASIRSPSAQSELFF
v_call: TRBV5-1
clone_size: few
d_call: -
j_call: TRBJ2-2
cdr3_length: 15

cdr3_nt: TGTGCCAGCAGTTATCGCGGGACAGCTAATCAGCCCCAGCATTTT
cdr3_aa: CASSYRGTANQPQHF
v_call: TRBV27
clone_size: -
d_call: TRBD1
j_call: TRBJ1-5
cdr3_length: 15

cdr3_nt: TGTGCCAGCAGCTTACTAGCGGGAGCAGAGACCCAGTACTTC
cdr3_aa: CASSLLAGAETQYF
v_call: TRBV5-4
clone_size: -
d_call: TRBD2
j_call: TRBJ2-5
cdr3_length: 14

cdr3_nt: TGTGCCAGCAGCGTAGGGAGCGGCTCCTACAATGAGCAGTTCTTC
cdr3_aa: CASSVGSGSYNEQFF
v_call: TRBV9
clone_size: once
d_call: -
j_call: TRBJ2-1
cdr3_length: 15

cdr3_nt: TGTGCCAGCAGCCCAGACAGAAGGACCCAGTACTTC
cdr3_aa: CASSPDRRTQYF
v_call: TRBV14
clone_size: -
d_call: -
j_call: TRBJ2-5
cdr3_length: 12

cdr3_nt: TGCGCCAGCAGCTTGAGCGGGTGGGATGAGCAGTTCTTC
cdr3_aa: CASSLSGWDEQFF
v_call: TRBV5-1
clone_size: -
d_call: -
j_call: TRBJ2-1
cdr3_length: 13

cdr3_nt: TGTGCCAGCACCCTTACCGGGACAGGGACCTACGAGCAGTACTTC
cdr3_aa: CASTLTGTGTYEQYF
v_call: TRBV6-5
clone_size: -
d_call: TRBD1
j_call: TRBJ2-7
cdr3_length: 15

cdr3_nt: TGCGCCAGCACTCCGACAGTTCCGAACACTGAAGCTTTCTTT
cdr3_aa: CASTPTVPNTEAFF
v_call: TRBV23-1
clone_size: -
d_call: -
j_call: TRBJ1-1
cdr3_length: 14

cdr3_nt: TGTGCCAGTAGGCACAGGGGAGCCTACAATGAGCAGTTCTTC
cdr3_aa: CASRHRGAYNEQFF
v_call: TRBV19
clone_size: -
d_call: TRBD1
j_call: TRBJ2-1
cdr3_length: 14

cdr3_nt: TGTGCCAGCAGCCCAGTTCCCGGGACAGGGGTCTATGGCTACACCTTC
cdr3_aa: CASSPVPGTGVYGYTF
v_call: TRBV28
clone_size: once
d_call: TRBD1
j_call: TRBJ1-2
cdr3_length: 16

cdr3_nt: TGTGCCAGCAGTTCACAGGGCTTCAACACTGAAGCTTTCTTT
cdr3_aa: CASSSQGFNTEAFF
v_call: TRBV6-5
clone_size: -
d_call: -
j_call: TRBJ1-1
cdr3_length: 14

cdr3_nt: TGTGCCACCAGCTCAGGCAGGACTAGCGGGGTAACCTACGAGCAGTACTTC
cdr3_aa: CATSSGRTSGVTYEQYF
v_call: TRBV15
clone_size: few
d_call: TRBD2
j_call: TRBJ2-7
cdr3_length: 17

cdr3_nt: TGCAGCGTCCGACTAGCGGGGAGCTACGAGCAGTACTTC
cdr3_aa: CSVRLAGSYEQYF
v_call: TRBV29-1
clone_size: -
d_call: TRBD2
j_call: TRBJ2-7
cdr3_length: 13

cdr3_nt: TGTGCCAGCAGCCTAGGTAACTACGAGCAGTACTTC
cdr3_aa: CASSLGNYEQYF
v_call: TRBV2
clone_size: -
d_call: -
j_call: TRBJ2-7
cdr3_length: 12

cdr3_nt: TGTGCCATCAGTGCCTATCCAGGGAATAATCAGCCCCAGCATTTT
cdr3_aa: CAISAYPGNNQPQHF
v_call: TRBV10-3
clone_size: -
d_call: -
j_call: TRBJ1-5
cdr3_length: 15

cdr3_nt: TGTGCTAGTGGACAGGTCCTAAGCGAGCAGTACTTC
cdr3_aa: CASGQVLSEQYF
v_call: TRBV12-5
clone_size: -
d_call: -
j_call: TRBJ2-7
cdr3_length: 12

cdr3_nt: TGTGCCAGCTCACCTCAGGGACAGAACTTTAACTATGGCTACACCTTC
cdr3_aa: CASSPQGQNFNYGYTF
v_call: TRBV18
clone_size: -
d_call: TRBD1
j_call: TRBJ1-2
cdr3_length: 16

cdr3_nt: TGTGCCTGGAAAAGGGGGTCAGGGTTCACTGAAGCTTTCTTT
cdr3_aa: CAWKRGSGFTEAFF
v_call: TRBV30
clone_size: -
d_call: -
j_call: TRBJ1-1
cdr3_length: 14

cdr3_nt: TGCGCCAGCAGCATGGGACAGGGTCTTGATAATGAAAAACTGTTTTTT
cdr3_aa: CASSMGQGLDNEKLFF
v_call: TRBV5-1
clone_size: -
d_call: TRBD1
j_call: TRBJ1-4
cdr3_length: 16

cdr3_nt: TGTGCCAGCACCGAGACAGGGGGCGACTACGAGCAGTACTTC
cdr3_aa: CASTETGGDYEQYF
v_call: TRBV28
clone_size: few
d_call: TRBD1
j_call: TRBJ2-7
cdr3_length: 14

cdr3_nt: TGCGCCAGCAGGCCCGGGACTAGCGGGAGGCGAAGCTCCTACGAGCAGTACTTC
cdr3_aa: CASRPGTSGRRSSYEQYF
v_call: TRBV10-2
clone_size: -
d_call: TRBD2
j_call: TRBJ2-7
cdr3_length: 18

cdr3_nt: TGTGCCAGCAGATCCCCGTACCGGGACAAAAACACCGGGGAGCTGTTTTTT
cdr3_aa: CASRSPYRDKNTGELFF
v_call: TRBV27
clone_size: -
d_call: -
j_call: TRBJ2-2
cdr3_length: 17